The T cell receptor (beta chain) under discussion was sequenced for a study of T-cell memory formation after mild COVID-19 (dated by TCRdb to the early 2020s). About the investigation overall: TCR sequence clusters from the two donors were found to be largely donor specific. In two donors, T-cell clones that expanded and contracted after mild COVID-19 were followed by sequencing TCRalpha and TCRbeta repertoires longitudinally. Two young, previously healthy adult volunteers made up the cohort, one male and one female. What the research found in general, with its limitations: Whether the second-wave clones peaking on day 37 were SARS-CoV-2 specific was not confirmed. The detection of some responding clones in pre-infection memory suggests that pre-existing cross-reactive memory T cells joined the SARS-CoV-2 response. The study included only a couple of mild cases, and larger cohorts that include severe cases with pre-infection samples were judged to be necessary. Contracting CD4+ clones were found mainly in CM and EM memory subsets, while CD8+ clones were enriched in EMRA. Balanced CD4/CD8 phenotypes were observed for clones contracting from day 15 to 85, whereas a bias towards CD4+ was observed for a second wave of clones expanding from day 15 to 37.

Ficoll-Paque density gradient centrifugation was the method used to isolate PBMCs. Concerning this clonotype itself: The antigen this receptor binds is unknown. Base qualities are not at hand, and no much larger clone is one base apart.

Reading from cysteine to phenylalanine, the CDR3 counts 14 amino acids. The CDR3 DNA has 42 bases and is translated from base 1. Looking up the germline V gene yields CDR1 SGHTA and CDR2 FQGNSA. V lost 2 bases and J lost 4 bases; the stretch between them is 11 bases long. The sample was run on an Illumina NovaSeq 6000. cDNA libraries for TCRalpha and TCRbeta were prepared by 5'RACE using constant-segment primers, with sample barcodes and unique molecular identifiers added. RNA was extracted from every sample with Trizol reagent. The libraries were amplified in two PCR steps, and the second step added a second sample barcode and Illumina TruSeq adapters. Libraries were sequenced on an Illumina NovaSeq with 2 x 150 bp paired-end reads. For the original study's pipeline: Demultiplexing of reads and collapsing into UMI-guided consensus sequences were performed with migec v1.2.7. Using mixcr v2.1.11, UMI consensuses were aligned to TRA and TRB V and J templates and then assembled into clonotypes. A clonotype was counted as expanded or contracted only if both edgeR and NoisET called the change significant, with noise models trained on biological replicates. edgeR calls used a false discovery rate-adjusted p below 0.01 and a log2 fold-change threshold of 1. As an exploratory analysis of dynamics, PCA with hierarchical clustering was applied to max-normalized trajectories of the 1000 most abundant clonotypes. The CD4 or CD8 phenotype of responding clones was assigned using the separately sequenced CD4+ and CD8+ repertoires. TCRdb trimmed the raw reads at Q25, called clones with MiXCR and kept productive beta chains. For every CDR3 protein sequence, its rows merge into one entry that carries the most common genes and DNA. The V and J calls were determined by TCRdb, not by the authors. Recorded for this sample are hundreds of thousands of distinct CDR3 sequences; 20% to 30% of them occurred a single time. The ten largest clones take up around 12% of the sample.

The receptor was derived from an adult woman who had mild COVID-19 (a few samples of this study predate the infection). The sample titles of this study are shuffled in the database, so cell type and time point are left out; the donor was told from shared clones. In this chain, TRBV7-2 is recombined with TRBJ1-1; no confident D gene assignment can be made. Specimen: PBMCs or a T cell subset sorted from them (not recorded which). CDR3 loop: CASSLTGGITEAFF. In nucleotides, the sequence is TGTGCCAGCAGCTTAACGGGAGGTATCACTGAAGCTTTCTTT.